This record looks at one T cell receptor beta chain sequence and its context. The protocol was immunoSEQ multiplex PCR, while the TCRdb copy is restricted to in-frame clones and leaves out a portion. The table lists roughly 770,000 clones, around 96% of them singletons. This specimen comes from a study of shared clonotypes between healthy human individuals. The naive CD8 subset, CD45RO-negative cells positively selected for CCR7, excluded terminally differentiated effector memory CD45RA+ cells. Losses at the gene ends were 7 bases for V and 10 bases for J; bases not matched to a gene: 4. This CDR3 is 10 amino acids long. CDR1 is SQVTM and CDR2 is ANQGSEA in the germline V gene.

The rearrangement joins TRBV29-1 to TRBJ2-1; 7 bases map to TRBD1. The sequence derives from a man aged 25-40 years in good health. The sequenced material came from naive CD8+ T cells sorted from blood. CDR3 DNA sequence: TGCAGCGGAAGGACAGGAGAGCAGTTCTTC. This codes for CSGRTGEQFF.